A single T cell receptor beta chain is shown here with its context. This sample was taken from a study of blood T cell repertoires in COVID-19. Background on the study: Sources were T cells, B-cell-depleted T cells, or PBMCs; the material itself was cDNA or gDNA.

Sequencing used immunoSEQ multiplex PCR; TCRdb keeps in-frame clones, though not all of them. Of about 96,000 clones listed, approximately 84% were seen once; the top ten hold 15% to 20%. The CDR3 loop spans 13 amino acids. This TCR was sampled from a woman aged 60-75 years with acute or convalescent COVID-19. The rearrangement uses TRBV21-1 and TRBJ2-4; TRBD1, as called in the table, went unchecked against the DNA. TRBV21-1 is recorded as a pseudogene. The sequencing input was peripheral blood. In DNA form, the CDR3 reads TGTGCCAGCAGCAGACTACAGGGTAACATTCAGTACTTC. This translates into CASSRLQGNIQYF.